This T cell receptor (beta chain) was sequenced for a study of beta chain features in type 1 diabetes. V shed 4 bases, J shed 9 bases, and the junction held 3 bases outside the gene matches. The germline CDR1 and CDR2 sequences are SGHTA and FQGTGA. This CDR3 has 14 amino acids. Of the isolated RNA, all was reverse transcribed, and so the sequenced material was expressed TCRB transcripts. TCRdb's table, derived via immunoSEQ multiplex PCR, lists solely in-frame clones and lacks some. This table has 300,000 to 350,000 clones, approximately 14% appearing once. Sequencing was carried out using central memory CD4+ T cells from blood. The TCR comes from a man younger than 40 in good health. The J gene is TRBJ2-3, the V gene TRBV7-3; 14 nucleotides line up with TRBD2. The CDR3, as DNA: TGTGCCAGCAGCTCGGGACTAGCGGGAGACACGCAGTATTTT. This gives the protein CASSSGLAGDTQYF.